Following are 5 T cell receptor beta chains from one sample sequenced in a study of shared clonotypes between healthy human individuals. TCRdb's table, derived via immunoSEQ multiplex PCR, lists solely in-frame clones and lacks some. This sample has a few million clones, with 90% to 96% found just once. Sequencing was carried out using naive CD4+ T cells sorted from blood. Specified subset: CD45RA+ positively selected. These receptors all come from a man aged 18 to 30 in good health.

CDR3 amino acids: CASRGSGTSNTGELFF. DNA for the CDR3: TGCGCCAGCAGGGGGTCCGGGACGTCGAACACCGGGGAGCTGTTTTTT. The J gene is TRBJ2-2, the V gene TRBV5-1; D possibly uses TRBD1 or TRBD2 (5 bases each). Germline V gene data show CDR1 as SGHRS and CDR2 as YFSETQ. Trimming left V 5 bases short and J 0 bases short, with 14 bases between. CDR3 length equals 16 residues.

This clone was seen a single time. This chain joins TRBV11-2 and TRBJ2-1, with TRBD2 identical over 7 bases. CDR1 and CDR2 from the germline V gene are SGHAT and FQNNGV. V lost 4 bases and J lost 6; bases outside the gene matches: 3. The CDR3 covers 13 residues. CDR3 in DNA: TGTGCCAGCAGCTCAGGACTAGTCAATGAGCAGTTCTTC. Its translation is CASSSGLVNEQFF.

V usage is TRBV4-2 and J usage is TRBJ2-1; D is unresolved. V lost 4 bases to trimming and J lost 4 bases, with 14 bases between them. This CDR3 comprises 15 residues. Germline V lookup: CDR1 LGHNA, CDR2 YNFKEQ. DNA for the CDR3: TGTGCCAGCAGCCGAACCCAGGACCTATACAATGAGCAGTTCTTC. Encoded protein: CASSRTQDLYNEQFF.

The CDR3, as DNA: TGTGCCATCAGTGGGGCTGTTCGGGGGAGTAATGAGCAGTTCTTC. Its translation is CAISGAVRGSNEQFF. The chain has TRBV10-3 and TRBJ2-1; maybe TRBD2 (6 bases). The germline CDR1 and CDR2 sequences are ENHRY and SYGVKD. The CDR3 length is 15 residues. Trimming took 4 bases from V and 7 from J, leaving 17 bases between them.

The rearrangement joins TRBV5-1 to TRBJ1-1; tentative D call: TRBD1 (6 bases). V was pared by 0 bases and J by 4 bases, with 22 bases between. The CDR3 length is 18 residues. CDR1 SGHRS and CDR2 YFSETQ come from the germline V gene. The CDR3 DNA reads TGCGCCAGCAGCTTGGGGTTTATCGGGACACCGGGGAGCACTGAAGCTTTCTTT. Protein product: CASSLGFIGTPGSTEAFF.